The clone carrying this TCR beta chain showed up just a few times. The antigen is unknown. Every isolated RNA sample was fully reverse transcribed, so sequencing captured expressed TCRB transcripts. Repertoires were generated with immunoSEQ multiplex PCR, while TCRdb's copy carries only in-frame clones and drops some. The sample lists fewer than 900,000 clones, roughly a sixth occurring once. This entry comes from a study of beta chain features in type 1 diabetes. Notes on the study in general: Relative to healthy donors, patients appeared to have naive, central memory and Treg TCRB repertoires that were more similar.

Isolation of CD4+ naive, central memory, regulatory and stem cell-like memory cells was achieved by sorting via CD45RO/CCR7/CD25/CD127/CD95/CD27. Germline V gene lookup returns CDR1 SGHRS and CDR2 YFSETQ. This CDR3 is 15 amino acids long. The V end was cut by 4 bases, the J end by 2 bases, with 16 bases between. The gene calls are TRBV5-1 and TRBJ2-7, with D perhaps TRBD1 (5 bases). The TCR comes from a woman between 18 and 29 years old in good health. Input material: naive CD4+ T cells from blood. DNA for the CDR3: TGCGCCAGCAGCCTTTTGGACAAGGGGACCTACGAGCAGTACTTC. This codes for CASSLLDKGTYEQYF. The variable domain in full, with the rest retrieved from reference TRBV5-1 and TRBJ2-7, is KAGVTQTPRYLIKTRGQQVTLSCSPISGHRSVSWYQQTPGQGLQFLFEYFSETQRNKGNFPGRFSGRQFSNSRSEMNVSTLELGDSALYLCASSLLDKGTYEQYFGPGTRLTVT.